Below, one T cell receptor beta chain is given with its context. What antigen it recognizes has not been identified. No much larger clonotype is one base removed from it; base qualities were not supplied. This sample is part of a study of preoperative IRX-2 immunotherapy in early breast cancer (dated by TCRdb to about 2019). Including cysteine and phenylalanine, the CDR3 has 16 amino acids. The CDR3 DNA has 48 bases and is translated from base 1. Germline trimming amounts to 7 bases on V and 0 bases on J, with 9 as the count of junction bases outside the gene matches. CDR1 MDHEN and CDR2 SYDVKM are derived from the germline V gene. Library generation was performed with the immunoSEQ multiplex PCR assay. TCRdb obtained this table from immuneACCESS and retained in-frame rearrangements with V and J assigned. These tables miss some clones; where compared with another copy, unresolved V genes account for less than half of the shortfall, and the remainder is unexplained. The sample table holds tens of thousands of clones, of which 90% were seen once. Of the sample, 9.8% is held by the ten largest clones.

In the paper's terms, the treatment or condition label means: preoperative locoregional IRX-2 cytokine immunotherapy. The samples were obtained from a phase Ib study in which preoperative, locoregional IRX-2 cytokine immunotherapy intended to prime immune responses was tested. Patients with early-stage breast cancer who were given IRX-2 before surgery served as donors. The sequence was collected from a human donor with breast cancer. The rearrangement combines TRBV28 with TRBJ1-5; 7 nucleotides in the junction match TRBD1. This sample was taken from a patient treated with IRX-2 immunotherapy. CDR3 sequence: CASNSVQGFSNQPQHF. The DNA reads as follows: TGTGCCAGCAACTCAGTACAGGGGTTTAGCAATCAGCCCCAGCATTTT.